Below, 10 T cell receptor beta chains from the same sample are listed, as sequenced in a study of cytomegalovirus exposure and HLA in healthy donors. Sequencing used immunoSEQ multiplex PCR; TCRdb keeps in-frame clones, though not all of them. The sample lists fewer than 200,000 clones; roughly 95% were seen once. The sequenced sample consisted of PBMCs. Source of these receptors: a woman between 18 and 29 years old in good health and CMV-seronegative.

This chain joins TRBV29-1 and TRBJ2-2; the D gene is possibly TRBD2 (6 bases). The V and J ends lost 5 bases and 4 bases respectively, with 8 bases between them. Germline V gene data show CDR1 as SQVTM and CDR2 as ANQGSEA. CDR3 length: 12 residues. This CDR3 is CSVMEGTGELFF. The CDR3 DNA follows: TGCAGCGTTATGGAGGGCACCGGGGAGCTGTTTTTT.

The chain uses TRBV6-6 and TRBJ2-7; weak D call: TRBD2 (5 bases). The V gene's germline CDR1 is MNHNY and CDR2 SVGAGI (reference sequence). Trimming left V 6 bases short and J 6 bases short, with 9 bases between. This CDR3 contains 11 residues. This CDR3 reads CASSREGEQYF. CDR3 DNA sequence: TGTGCCAGCAGCCGCGAGGGCGAGCAGTACTTC.

The chain links TRBV9 to TRBJ1-4; 7 bases match TRBD1. Germline lookup yields CDR1 SGDLS and CDR2 YYNGEE. This CDR3 spans 16 amino acids. V dropped 3 bases and J dropped 4; count of bases not matched to a gene: 9. The CDR3 protein is CASSAHGTDVNEKLFF. CDR3 in DNA: TGTGCCAGCAGCGCCCACGGGACAGACGTTAATGAAAAACTGTTTTTT.

V usage is TRBV15 and J usage is TRBJ2-3, with 10 bases lining up with TRBD2. CDR3 length equals 18 residues. V lost 0 bases, J lost 0 bases, and 6 bases stayed unmatched. The germline V gene encodes CDR1 LNHNV and CDR2 YYDKDF (reference sequence). In DNA form, the CDR3 reads TGTGCCACCAGCAGAGAGTCGAGCGGGGGGGATAGCACAGATACGCAGTATTTT. This encodes CATSRESSGGDSTDTQYF.

This sequence joins TRBV6-5 and TRBJ2-7; D might be TRBD1 (7 bases). In germline, CDR1 is MNHEY, CDR2 SVGAGI. This CDR3 comprises 15 residues. The germline V and J ends were trimmed by 3 bases and 2 bases, with 14 bases remaining between them. This CDR3 reads CASSYAGQLTYEQYF. In nucleotides, the CDR3 is TGTGCCAGCAGTTATGCGGGACAGCTTACCTACGAGCAGTACTTC.

The chain combines TRBV7-2 with TRBJ2-2, with D possibly matching TRBD1 (6 bases). Germline V gives CDR1 SGHTA, CDR2 FQGNSA. Trimming removed 5 bases at V and 6 bases at J, with 10 bases between. This CDR3 contains 13 residues. CDR3 in amino acids: CASSLRQAGELFF. CDR3 sequence (DNA): TGTGCCAGCAGCCTGAGACAGGCCGGGGAGCTGTTTTTT. The full variable domain, in which reference TRBV7-2 and TRBJ2-2 provide the parts outside the CDR3, is GAGVSQSPSNKVTEKGKDVELRCDPISGHTALYWYRQSLGQGLEFLIYFQGNSAPDKSGLPSDRFSAERTGGSVSTLTIQRTQQEDSAVYLCASSLRQAGELFFGEGSRLTVL.

The gene calls are TRBV6-5 and TRBJ1-2; 8 bases are a match to TRBD1. In germline, CDR1 is MNHEY, CDR2 SVGAGI. With 5 bases clipped from V and 6 bases from J, the junction kept 5 bases outside the gene matches. The CDR3 runs 13 residues. The CDR3 coding sequence is TGTGCCAGCAGTCCGGACAGGGTCAATGGCTACACCTTC. Translated: CASSPDRVNGYTF.

The chain has TRBV7-2 and TRBJ2-3; 8 nucleotides align to TRBD2. J gave up 2 bases and V 3 bases, and 4 bases lay outside the gene matches. The CDR3 loop spans 15 amino acids. CDR1 and CDR2 (germline): SGHTA, FQGNSA. CDR3 sequence (DNA): TGTGCCAGCAGCTTTACTAGCGGAACCACAGATACGCAGTATTTT. This encodes CASSFTSGTTDTQYF.

The chain is built from TRBV19 and TRBJ1-1; D perhaps matches TRBD1 (5 bases). The germline V gene encodes CDR1 LNHDA and CDR2 SQIVND (reference sequence). V gave up 8 bases and J gave up 6 bases, with 16 bases separating them. The CDR3 is 13 residues long. The CDR3 nucleotides read TGTGCCAGTTCTTCGCAGGGCGTCGCTGAAGCTTTCTTT. Protein: CASSSQGVAEAFF.

The CDR3 loop is CASSMGGAGGPYGYTF. The CDR3 DNA reads as TGTGCCAGTAGTATGGGCGGTGCAGGGGGCCCCTATGGCTACACCTTC. V and J are TRBV19 and TRBJ1-2; TRBD1 agrees at 8 bases. After removal of 3 bases from V and 4 bases from J, the junction contained 10 bases not matched to a gene. This CDR3 spans 16 amino acids. Germline CDR1 is LNHDA and CDR2 is SQIVND (reference sequence). Together with reference TRBV19 and TRBJ1-2, the CDR3 gives the full variable domain: DGGITQSPKYLFRKEGQNVTLSCEQNLNHDAMYWYRQDPGQGLRLIYYSQIVNDFQKGDIAEGYSVSREKKESFPLTVTSAQKNPTAFYLCASSMGGAGGPYGYTFGSGTRLTVV.